This T cell receptor (beta chain) derives from a study of shared clonotypes between healthy human individuals. The wider study: Ranging from 18 to 49 in age, donors were a couple of women and three men. Per donor, three plates held CD4 naive cells, three held CD4 memory, two held CD8 naive and one held CD8 memory. Study conclusions and caveats: Roughly 4.6% of naive CD4 clonotypes were common to several donors.

Partitioning of CD4+ cells yielded a CD45RA+ naive subset and a CD45RA-negative memory subset. TCRdb's table, derived via immunoSEQ multiplex PCR, lists solely in-frame clones and lacks some. The data contain around 940,000 clones, over 60% of them singletons. Concerning this clone itself: Its antigen is still unknown.

The CDR3 is 15 amino acids. Trimming removed 4 bases from V and 7 bases from J; junction bases left unmatched: 13. Germline V gene sequence: CDR1 SGHRS, CDR2 YFSETQ. The TCR was taken from a man aged 18 to 29 in good health. The chain couples TRBV5-1 to TRBJ2-5; TRBD2 matches 7 bases. Sequenced sample: memory CD4+ T cells sorted from blood. The sample's subset: CD45RA-negative fraction. CDR3 nucleotide sequence: TGCGCCAGCAGCCCTGACTTAAGCGGGGCGGTGACCCAGTACTTC. Translating gives CASSPDLSGAVTQYF. Using reference TRBV5-1 and TRBJ2-5 for the parts outside the CDR3, the full variable domain is KAGVTQTPRYLIKTRGQQVTLSCSPISGHRSVSWYQQTPGQGLQFLFEYFSETQRNKGNFPGRFSGRQFSNSRSEMNVSTLELGDSALYLCASSPDLSGAVTQYFGPGTRLLVL.